This T cell receptor beta chain was identified in a study of T cell responses to AZD1222 COVID-19 vaccine (dated by TCRdb to about 2021). Notes on the research overall: AZD1222 recipients given second doses at about 4 weeks or at about 12 weeks were pooled, since spike-specific TCR depth and breadth were not found to differ between the two schedules. Trial participants were enrolled by age into 18-55, 56-69 and 70-plus year subgroups, with roughly 160, 29 and 62 TCR-sequenced participants respectively. TCR sequencing covered approximately 230 trial participants: 200 to 220 given two doses of AZD1222 and around 25 given two doses of MenACWY control vaccine. Beyond this particular receptor, the publication reports: Spike-specific TCR breadth and depth rose significantly after two AZD1222 doses compared with day 0 and with MenACWY recipients. The whole spike protein was spanned by vaccine-associated CD4 TCRs, and dominant responses were seen in regions 160-218 and 743-854. Conclusions about previously exposed vaccinees were limited because only a handful of AZD1222 recipients were SARS-CoV-2 seropositive at baseline. Participants were mostly white British, with more females than males. The authors suggested clonal diversity may have been underestimated. Because no day 14 peak-response samples were available, the repertoires could be characterized only after the peak T cell response. Reportedly, almost half of the unique spike-specific TCRs recognized epitopes lying outside the regions that are mutated in the B.1.351 and B.1.1.7 variants. The 56-69-year group was small, and its depth increase did not reach significance, likely because of low power.

The CDR3 regions of human TCRbeta chains were analyzed by immunosequencing. As for the original processing: TCRs in the repertoires were matched against a reference library of SARS-CoV-2-specific TCRs that had been generated with the MIRA antigen-specificity platform. Breadth meant the fraction of unique TCRs that were SARS-CoV-2-associated, whereas depth meant the fraction of total T cells that were SARS-CoV-2-associated. Using the MIRA data, each spike-specific TCR was assigned both to the spike region to which the TCR was reactive and to a CD4 or CD8 class. Log10-transformed breadth and depth values were compared by one-way ANOVA with Sidak's multiple comparisons tests. Sourced from immuneACCESS, this table was stored by TCRdb with only in-frame sequences that have V and J called. A share of the clones is absent; for the studies checked, an unresolved V gene accounts for under half, and the remainder has no known explanation. From that table come the V and J calls and clone size; the DNA was used to work out D and trimming. The table for this sample lists some 200,000 clones; more than 75% of them were counted only once. Together, the top ten hold over 0.75% of the sample.

The sample's time point, from its label and the paper: baseline before first vaccination. Vaccinee samples were obtained from the UK trials COV001 and COV002, which included a single-blind randomized controlled phase 2/3 trial of AZD1222 (ChAdOx1 nCoV-19) in healthy adults. Trial participant PBMC samples were collected at day 0 and day 28 after the second dose for TCRbeta chain sequencing. Note on this clone: The antigen this receptor binds is unknown. No qualities accompany the bases; no much larger clone lies one base away.

Clipping removes 6 bases from V and 2 bases from J, with 5 as the unmatched junction base count. The germline V gene yields SNHLY for CDR1 and FYNNEI for CDR2. From the cysteine up to the phenylalanine, the CDR3 has a length of 16 residues. The kept DNA is CDR3 alone, 48 bases in frame from the first base. The chain was built from TRBV2 and TRBJ1-5, with 12 junctional bases fitting TRBD1. This TCR came from an adult in good health. Specimen: peripheral blood, collected on day 0 of AZD1222 vaccination. Here the CDR3 is given as CASRGTGGAGNQPQHF. The DNA sequence is TGTGCCAGCAGGGGGACAGGGGGCGCCGGCAATCAGCCCCAGCATTTT.